This TCR beta chain was profiled in a study of blood T cells in healthy people across ages. The study's findings and limits: It was not known whether donors were CMV positive (a possible confounder of expanded clonotype changes).

CDR1 LGHNA and CDR2 YNFKEQ come from the germline V gene. This CDR3 has 14 residues. V shed 0 bases, J shed 8 bases, and the junction held 6 bases outside the gene matches. Through a sample-barcoded 5' primer and a J-beta primer mix, a second PCR was run for about 6 to 11 cycles. MiXCR, applied by TCRdb to the 5' RACE reads, yields one record per CDR3 protein. Of 800,000 to 1,000,000 distinct CDR3 sequences listed, under 50% are singletons. Note on this clonotype: The antigen is undetermined.

This chain uses TRBV4-2 with TRBJ1-2; TRBD1 aligns across 7 bases. The specimen was blood. The clonotype comes from a young man in good health. The CDR3 bases are TGTGCCAGCAGCCAAGATGGGCAGGGGGAGGGCTACACCTTC. As protein: CASSQDGQGEGYTF.